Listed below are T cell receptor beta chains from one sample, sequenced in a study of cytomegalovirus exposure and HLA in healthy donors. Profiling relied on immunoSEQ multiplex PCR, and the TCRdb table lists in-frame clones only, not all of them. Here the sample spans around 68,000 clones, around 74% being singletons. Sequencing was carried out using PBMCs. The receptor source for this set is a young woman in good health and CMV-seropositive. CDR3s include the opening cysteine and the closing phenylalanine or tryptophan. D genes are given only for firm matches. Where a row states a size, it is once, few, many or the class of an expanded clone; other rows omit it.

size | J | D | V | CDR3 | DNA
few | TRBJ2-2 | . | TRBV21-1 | CASSLGRDRENTGELFF | TGTGCCAGCAGCCTCGGCCGGGACAGGGAGAACACCGGGGAGCTGTTTTTT
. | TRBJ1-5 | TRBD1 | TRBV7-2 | CASSEGQLGNQPQHF | TGTGCCAGCAGCGAGGGACAGTTGGGCAATCAGCCCCAGCATTTT
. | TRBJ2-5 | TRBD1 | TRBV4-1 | CASSQDNRGETQYF | TGCGCCAGCAGCCAAGATAACAGGGGCGAGACCCAGTACTTC
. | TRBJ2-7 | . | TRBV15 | CATSRGGSTYEQYF | TGTGCCACCAGCAGAGGTGGCAGTACCTACGAGCAGTACTTC
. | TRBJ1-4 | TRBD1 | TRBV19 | CASSQQGKRLFF | TGTGCCAGTAGCCAACAGGGGAAGAGACTGTTTTTT
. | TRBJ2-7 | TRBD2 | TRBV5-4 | CASSSTSGTYEQYF | TGTGCCAGCAGCTCGACTAGCGGGACCTACGAGCAGTACTTC
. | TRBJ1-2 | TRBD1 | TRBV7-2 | CASSSRGQNYGYTF | TGTGCCAGCAGCTCTAGGGGACAGAACTATGGCTACACCTTC
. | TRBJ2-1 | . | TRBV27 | CASSSPQGGITEQFF | TGTGCCAGCAGTTCCCCACAGGGTGGTATCACTGAGCAGTTCTTC
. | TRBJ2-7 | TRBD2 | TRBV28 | CASRTSGRAYEQYF | TGTGCCAGCAGGACTAGCGGGAGGGCCTACGAGCAGTACTTC
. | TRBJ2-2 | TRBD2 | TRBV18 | CASSLAGSRTGELFF | TGTGCCAGCTCACTAGCGGGATCCCGTACCGGGGAGCTGTTTTTT
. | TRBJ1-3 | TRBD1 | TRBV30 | CARGTGENTIYF | TGTGCTCGGGGGACAGGGGAAAACACCATATATTTT
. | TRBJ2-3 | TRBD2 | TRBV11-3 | CASSGGGWLAGSTQYF | TGTGCCAGCAGCGGTGGGGGGTGGCTAGCGGGTTCAACGCAGTATTTT
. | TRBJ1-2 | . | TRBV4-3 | CASSQETGLYYGYTF | TGCGCCAGCAGCCAGGAGACAGGCCTCTACTATGGCTACACCTTC
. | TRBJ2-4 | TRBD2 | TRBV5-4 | CASSPGTSGKNIQYF | TGTGCCAGCAGCCCTGGGACTAGCGGTAAAAACATTCAGTACTTC
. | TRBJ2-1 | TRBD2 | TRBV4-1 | CASSLGLAGAGEQFF | TGCGCCAGCAGCCTAGGACTAGCGGGAGCAGGGGAGCAGTTCTTC
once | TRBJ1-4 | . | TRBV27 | CATSRVRPGEKLFF | TGTGCCACCTCCAGGGTCCGGCCTGGTGAAAAACTGTTTTTT
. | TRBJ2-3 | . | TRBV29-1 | CSVGYSTDTQYF | TGCAGCGTTGGCTACAGCACAGATACGCAGTATTTT
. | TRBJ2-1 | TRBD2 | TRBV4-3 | CASSQKTSGGYNEQFF | TGCGCCAGCAGCCAAAAGACTAGCGGGGGCTACAATGAGCAGTTCTTC
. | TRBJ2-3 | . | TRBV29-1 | CSVEALLAGGFTQYF | TGCAGTGTGGAGGCTCTATTAGCTGGGGGGTTTACGCAGTATTTT
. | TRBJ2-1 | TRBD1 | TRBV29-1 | CSVEGVPLQGDTNEQFF | TGCAGCGTTGAAGGGGTCCCTTTACAGGGGGATACGAATGAGCAGTTCTTC
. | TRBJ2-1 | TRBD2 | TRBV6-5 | CASSGSGTSYNEQFF | TGTGCCAGCAGTGGATCCGGGACTAGTTACAATGAGCAGTTCTTC
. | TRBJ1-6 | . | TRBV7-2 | CASSLGVTSANSPLHF | TGTGCCAGCAGCTTAGGGGTAACCAGCGCTAATTCACCCCTCCACTTT
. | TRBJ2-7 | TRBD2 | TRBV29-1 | CSAVSGRAVGQYF | TGCAGCGCCGTTAGCGGGAGGGCCGTTGGGCAGTACTTC
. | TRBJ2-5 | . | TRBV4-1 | CASSQVQRLQETQYF | TGCGCCAGCAGCCAAGTCCAGCGGCTTCAAGAGACCCAGTACTTC